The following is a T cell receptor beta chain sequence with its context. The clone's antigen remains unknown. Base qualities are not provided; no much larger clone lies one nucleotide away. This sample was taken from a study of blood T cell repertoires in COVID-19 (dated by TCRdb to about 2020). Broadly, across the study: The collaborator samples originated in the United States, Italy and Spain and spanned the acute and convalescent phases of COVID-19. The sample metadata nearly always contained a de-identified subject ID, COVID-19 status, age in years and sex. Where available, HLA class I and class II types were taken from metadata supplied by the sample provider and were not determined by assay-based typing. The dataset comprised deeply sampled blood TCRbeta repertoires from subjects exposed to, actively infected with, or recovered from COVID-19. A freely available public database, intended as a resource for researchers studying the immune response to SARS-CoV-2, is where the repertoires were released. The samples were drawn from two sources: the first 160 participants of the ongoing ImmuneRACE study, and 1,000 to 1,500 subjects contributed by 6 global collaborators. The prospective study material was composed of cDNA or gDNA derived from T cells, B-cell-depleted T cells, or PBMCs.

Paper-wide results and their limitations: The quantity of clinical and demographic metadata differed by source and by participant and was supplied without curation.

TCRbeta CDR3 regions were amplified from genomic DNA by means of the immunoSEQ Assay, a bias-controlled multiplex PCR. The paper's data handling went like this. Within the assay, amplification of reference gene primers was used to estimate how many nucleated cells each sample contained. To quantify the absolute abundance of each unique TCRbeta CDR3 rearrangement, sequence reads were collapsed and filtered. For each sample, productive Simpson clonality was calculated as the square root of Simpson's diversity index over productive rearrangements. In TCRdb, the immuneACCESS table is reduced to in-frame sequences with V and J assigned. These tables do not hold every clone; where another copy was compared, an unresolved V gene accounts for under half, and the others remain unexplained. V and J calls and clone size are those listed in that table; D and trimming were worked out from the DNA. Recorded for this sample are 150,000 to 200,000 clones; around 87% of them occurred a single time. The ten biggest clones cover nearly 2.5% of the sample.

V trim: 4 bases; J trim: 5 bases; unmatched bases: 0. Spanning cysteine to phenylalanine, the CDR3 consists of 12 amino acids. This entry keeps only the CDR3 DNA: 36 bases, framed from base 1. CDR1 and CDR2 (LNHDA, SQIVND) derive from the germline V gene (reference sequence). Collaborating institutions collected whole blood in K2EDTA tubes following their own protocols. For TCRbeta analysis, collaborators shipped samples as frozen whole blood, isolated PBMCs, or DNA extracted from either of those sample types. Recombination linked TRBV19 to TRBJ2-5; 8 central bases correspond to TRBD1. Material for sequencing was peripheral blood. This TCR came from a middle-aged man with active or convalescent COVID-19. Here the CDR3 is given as CASSNRGETQYF. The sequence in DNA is TGTGCCAGTAGTAACAGGGGGGAGACCCAGTACTTC.